This entry is about one T cell receptor (beta chain). It has no known antigen specificity. Within one base of it there is no much larger clone, and no base qualities were kept. V is cut back by 3 bases and J by 11 bases, with 8 bases in the junction unmatched. The CDR1 and CDR2 encoded by the germline V gene are SGHTS and YDEGEE. The cysteine opens and the phenylalanine closes a CDR3 of 13 amino acids. Just CDR3 DNA is preserved here, 39 bases in frame from base 1. This sample is part of a study of control samples from healthy donors and cancer patients (TCRdb year 2020). Library prep was done by the immunoSEQ multiplex PCR assay. This immuneACCESS table, as held by TCRdb, lists in-frame sequences with V and J called but not all clones. Of the missing ones, under half trace to an unresolved V gene in checked studies; the others have no known cause. The sample yields 94,000 or so clones; about four fifths were counted once. The ten largest clones represent roughly 39% of the sample.

This chain is built from TRBV5-8 and TRBJ1-3; 7 junctional bases match TRBD1. This clonotype originated in a man between 65 and 85 years old with lung cancer. The sequencing input was PBMCs. The CDR3 reads as follows: CASSSAHGQAIYF. The DNA sequence is given as TGTGCCAGCAGCTCAGCACATGGACAGGCCATATATTTT. The full variable domain, completed from the reference TRBV5-8 and TRBJ1-3 proteins outside the CDR3, reads EAGVTQSPTHLIKTRGQQATLRCSPISGHTSVYWYQQALGLGLQFLLWYDEGEERNRGNFPPRFSGRQFPNYSSELNVNALELEDSALYLCASSSAHGQAIYFGEGSWLTVV.